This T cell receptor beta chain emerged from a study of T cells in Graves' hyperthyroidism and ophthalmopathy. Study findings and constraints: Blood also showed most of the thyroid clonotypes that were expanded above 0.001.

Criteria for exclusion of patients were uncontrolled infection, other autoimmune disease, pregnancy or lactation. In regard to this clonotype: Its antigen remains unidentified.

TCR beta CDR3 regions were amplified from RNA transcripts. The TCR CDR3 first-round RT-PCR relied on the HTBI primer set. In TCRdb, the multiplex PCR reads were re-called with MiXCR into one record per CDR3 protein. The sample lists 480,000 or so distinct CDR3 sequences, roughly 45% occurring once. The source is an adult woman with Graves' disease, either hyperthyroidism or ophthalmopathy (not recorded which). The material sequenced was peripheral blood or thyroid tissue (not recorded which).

CDR3 coding DNA: TGTGCCATCAGTGCGGTCCAGGGGAGTACTGGAAACACCATATATTTT. It encodes CAISAVQGSTGNTIYF. The genes are TRBV10-3 and TRBJ1-3, with D perhaps TRBD1 (6 bases). The germline CDR1 and CDR2 sequences are ENHRY and SYGVKD. V was pared by 4 bases and J by 2 bases, with 15 bases between. The CDR3 is 16 residues long.